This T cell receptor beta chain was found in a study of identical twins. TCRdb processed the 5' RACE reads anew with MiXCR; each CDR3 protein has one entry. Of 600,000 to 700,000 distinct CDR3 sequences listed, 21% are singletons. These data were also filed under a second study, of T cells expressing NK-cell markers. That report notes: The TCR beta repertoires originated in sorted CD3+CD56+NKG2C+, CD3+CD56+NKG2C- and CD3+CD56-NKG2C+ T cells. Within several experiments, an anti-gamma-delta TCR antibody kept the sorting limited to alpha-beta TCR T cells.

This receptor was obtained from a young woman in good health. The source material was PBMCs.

The CDR3 nucleotides read TGTGCCAGCAGTCCACAGTTAACCGAGCAGTACTTC. It is translated as CASSPQLTEQYF. This chain links TRBV12-3 or TRBV12-4 with TRBJ2-7; D is ambiguous. Trimming took off 5 bases at V and 6 bases at J, with 11 bases between the two ends. This CDR3 has 12 residues.